The rows below give T cell receptor beta chains drawn from one sample of a study of blood T cell repertoires in COVID-19. The method was immunoSEQ multiplex PCR; TCRdb's version includes in-frame clones alone and lacks a portion of them. This table holds 270,000 or so clones, approximately 90% found once. The sequencing input was peripheral blood. Every receptor here comes from a man aged 35 to 55 with acute or convalescent COVID-19. Both conserved end residues are part of each CDR3. Fields, in order: D gene, V gene, J gene, clone size, CDR3 protein, CDR3 DNA. D genes are given only for firm matches. Not every row has a clone size; where given, it reads once, few, many or a size class.

d_gene: TRBD1
v_gene: TRBV5-5
j_gene: TRBJ2-2
abundance: .
CDR3aa: CASSLTGASTGELFF
CDR3nt: TGTGCCAGCAGCTTGACAGGGGCCTCCACCGGGGAGCTGTTTTTT

d_gene: .
v_gene: TRBV7-8
j_gene: TRBJ2-7
abundance: .
CDR3aa: CASSILQGRQYF
CDR3nt: TGTGCCAGCAGCATTCTACAGGGACGGCAGTACTTC

d_gene: .
v_gene: TRBV28
j_gene: TRBJ1-2
abundance: .
CDR3aa: CASSLREGLGYTF
CDR3nt: TGTGCCAGCAGCCTACGGGAGGGGTTAGGCTACACCTTC

d_gene: TRBD1
v_gene: TRBV19
j_gene: TRBJ1-6
abundance: .
CDR3aa: CASSTPGQALHF
CDR3nt: TGTGCCAGTAGTACCCCGGGACAGGCCCTCCACTTT

d_gene: TRBD2
v_gene: TRBV18
j_gene: TRBJ2-3
abundance: .
CDR3aa: CASSRGLAVTDTQYF
CDR3nt: TGTGCCAGCTCACGCGGACTAGCGGTCACAGATACGCAGTATTTT

d_gene: TRBD2
v_gene: TRBV5-1
j_gene: TRBJ2-1
abundance: .
CDR3aa: CASSPGLAGNEQFF
CDR3nt: TGCGCCAGCAGCCCTGGACTAGCGGGCAATGAGCAGTTCTTC

d_gene: TRBD1
v_gene: TRBV3-1/TRBV3-2
j_gene: TRBJ1-2
abundance: .
CDR3aa: CASSLSTGGNYGYTF
CDR3nt: TGTGCCAGCAGTCTATCGACAGGGGGAAACTATGGCTACACCTTC

d_gene: TRBD2
v_gene: TRBV27
j_gene: TRBJ2-3
abundance: .
CDR3aa: CASRLASTDTQYF
CDR3nt: TGTGCCAGTCGACTAGCGAGTACAGATACGCAGTATTTT

d_gene: .
v_gene: TRBV7-2
j_gene: TRBJ2-7
abundance: .
CDR3aa: CASSAMTGPQRQYF
CDR3nt: TGTGCCAGCAGCGCTATGACAGGCCCCCAACGGCAGTACTTC

d_gene: .
v_gene: TRBV7-6
j_gene: TRBJ2-3
abundance: .
CDR3aa: CASSLWQGLTDTQYF
CDR3nt: TGTGCCAGCAGCTTATGGCAGGGCTTGACAGATACGCAGTATTTT

d_gene: .
v_gene: TRBV15
j_gene: TRBJ1-5
abundance: .
CDR3aa: CATGTYNSNQPQHF
CDR3nt: TGTGCCACCGGTACGTACAATAGCAATCAGCCCCAGCATTTT

d_gene: .
v_gene: TRBV6-1
j_gene: TRBJ1-2
abundance: few
CDR3aa: CASSEEQGGGYTF
CDR3nt: TGTGCCAGCAGTGAAGAGCAGGGAGGAGGCTACACCTTC

d_gene: .
v_gene: TRBV27
j_gene: TRBJ1-6
abundance: .
CDR3aa: CASRPGQSHPPLHF
CDR3nt: TGTGCCAGCAGACCGGGACAAAGCCATCCACCCCTCCACTTT

d_gene: .
v_gene: TRBV6-5
j_gene: TRBJ2-2
abundance: .
CDR3aa: CASGLRGSGELFF
CDR3nt: TGTGCCAGCGGACTAAGGGGAAGCGGGGAGCTGTTTTTT